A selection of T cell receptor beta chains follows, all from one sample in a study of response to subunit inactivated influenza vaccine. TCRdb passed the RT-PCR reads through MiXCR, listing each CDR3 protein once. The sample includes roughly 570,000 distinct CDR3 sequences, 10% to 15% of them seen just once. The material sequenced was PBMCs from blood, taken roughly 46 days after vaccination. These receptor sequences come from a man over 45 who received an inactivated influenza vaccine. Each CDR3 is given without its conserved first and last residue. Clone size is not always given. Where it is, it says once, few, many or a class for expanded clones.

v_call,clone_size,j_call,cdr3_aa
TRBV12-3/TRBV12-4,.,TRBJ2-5,ASSPTSQETQY
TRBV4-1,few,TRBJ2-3,ASSLYRTADTQY
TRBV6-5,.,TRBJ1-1,ASIRGTEAF
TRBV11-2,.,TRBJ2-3,ASSAAGTGADTQY
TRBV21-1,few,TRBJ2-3,ASSLRVESDTQY
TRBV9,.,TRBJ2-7,ASSDGLAGVYEQY
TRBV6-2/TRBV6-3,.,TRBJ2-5,ASSASSGQETQY
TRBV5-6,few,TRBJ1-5,ASSRTGPNQPQH
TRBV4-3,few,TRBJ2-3,ASSPGTGGLDTQY
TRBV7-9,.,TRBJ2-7,ASRSGGASYEQY
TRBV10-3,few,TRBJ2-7,AIKGQTYEQY
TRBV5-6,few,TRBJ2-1,ASSAGQGYNEQF
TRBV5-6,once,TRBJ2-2,ARGSGPPGFRTGELF
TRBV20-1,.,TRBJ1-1,SAPSDRGLANTEAF
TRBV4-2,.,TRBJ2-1,ASSERTSGSTYNEQF
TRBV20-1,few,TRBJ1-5,SAREITGNQPQH
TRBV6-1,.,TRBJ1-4,ASSNGALTGSTNEKLF
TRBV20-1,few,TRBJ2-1,SAPLRGDKYEQF
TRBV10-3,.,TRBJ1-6,AISDPGVGSPLH
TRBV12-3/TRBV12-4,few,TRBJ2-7,ASSLGREGGEQY
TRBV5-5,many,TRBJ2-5,ASSLDSTWTQY
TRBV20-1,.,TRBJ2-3,SAPRSGGSHTDTQY
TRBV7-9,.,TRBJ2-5,ASSLDNNQETQY
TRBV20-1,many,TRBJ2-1,SARDGGYYYNEQF
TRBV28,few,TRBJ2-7,ASSLSRQGDYEQY
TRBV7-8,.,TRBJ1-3,ASSFTTGDSGNTIY
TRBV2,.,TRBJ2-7,ASSLVRLEQY
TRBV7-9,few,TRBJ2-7,ASSLVRVIDEQY
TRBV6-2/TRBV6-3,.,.,ASSYTSGTGGAYEQF
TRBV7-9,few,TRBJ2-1,ASSLLPGVSSYNEQF
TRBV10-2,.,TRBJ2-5,ASSEVSTETQY
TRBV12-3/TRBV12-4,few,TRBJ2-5,ASSLRTYPVWETQY
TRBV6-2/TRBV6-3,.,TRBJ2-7,ASSRTTYEQY
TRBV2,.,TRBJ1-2,ASYEAGTGVKANYGYT
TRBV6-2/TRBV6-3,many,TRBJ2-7,ASRRQGDPYEQY
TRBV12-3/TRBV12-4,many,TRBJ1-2,ASSPGQDYGYT
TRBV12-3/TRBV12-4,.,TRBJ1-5,ASSLATNMHQPQH
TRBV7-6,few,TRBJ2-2,ASSLGQGSGGELF
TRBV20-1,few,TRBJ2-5,SASDRQETQY
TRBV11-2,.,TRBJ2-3,ASSPWGQGLGTQY
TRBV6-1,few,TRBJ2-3,ASNSGGGPSGTQY
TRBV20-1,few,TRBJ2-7,CASGLAGRVRIHEQY
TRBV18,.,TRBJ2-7,ASSPPARDYEQY
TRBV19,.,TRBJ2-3,ASSMMGSTDTQY
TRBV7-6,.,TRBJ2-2,ASSSDRASTGELF
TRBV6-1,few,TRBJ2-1,ASSQILAGEFNEQF
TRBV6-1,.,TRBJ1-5,ASSEGTGFQPQH
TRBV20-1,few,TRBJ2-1,SARLAGANSYNEQF
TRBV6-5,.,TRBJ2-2,ASSYGGPGSGELF
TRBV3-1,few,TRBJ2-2,ASSQGTRTGELF
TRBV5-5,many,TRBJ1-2,ASTLRTGYGYT
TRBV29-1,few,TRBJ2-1,SVGAGEQF
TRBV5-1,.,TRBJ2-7,ASKRDGSYEQY
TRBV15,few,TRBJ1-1,ATSRVTGWEFHLEAF
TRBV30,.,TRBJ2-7,AWSDGSYEQY